This entry describes one T cell receptor (beta chain). This clonotype was observed once. Its antigen is still unknown. No much larger clonotype is one base removed from it; base qualities were not supplied. V and J lose 9 bases and 6 bases, and a span of 7 bases separates them. From the germline V gene, CDR1 is KGHDR and CDR2 is SFDVKD. Measured from the cysteine to the phenylalanine, the CDR3 is 11 residues long. This entry keeps only the CDR3 DNA: 33 bases, framed from base 1. This sample is drawn from a study of T-cell memory formation after mild COVID-19 (dated by TCRdb to about 2021). General notes on the study: TCR sequence clusters from the two donors were largely donor specific. In a couple of donors, T-cell clones that expanded and contracted after mild COVID-19 were tracked by sequencing TCRalpha and TCRbeta repertoires over time. The cohort comprised two young, previously healthy adult volunteers, one female and one male.

The full study reports these points: Some responding clones were detected in pre-infection memory, which suggested that pre-existing cross-reactive memory T cells had joined the SARS-CoV-2 response. The study included only two mild cases, and larger cohorts that include severe cases with pre-infection samples were judged to be necessary. Clones contracting from day 15 to 85 had balanced CD4/CD8 phenotypes, while a second wave expanding from day 15 to 37 was biased towards CD4+. The second-wave clones that peaked on day 37 were not confirmed to be SARS-CoV-2 specific. Contracting CD4+ clones turned up mainly in the CM and EM memory subsets, whereas EMRA was where CD8+ clones were enriched.

Sequenced on an Illumina NovaSeq 6000. TCRalpha and TCRbeta cDNA libraries were constructed by 5'RACE with constant-segment primers, with sample barcodes and unique molecular identifiers being introduced. Trizol reagent was used to extract RNA from every sample. Libraries were amplified in two PCR steps, with a second sample barcode and Illumina TruSeq adapters added in the second step. Sequencing of libraries was performed on an Illumina NovaSeq with 2 x 150 bp paired-end reads. The paper's data handling went like this. With migec v1.2.7, reads were demultiplexed and then collapsed into UMI-guided consensus sequences. Using mixcr v2.1.11, UMI consensuses were aligned to TRA and TRB V and J templates and then assembled into clonotypes. A clonotype was counted as expanded or contracted only when both edgeR and NoisET called the clonotype significant, with the noise models trained on biological replicates. edgeR calls used a false discovery rate-adjusted p below 0.01 and a log2 fold-change threshold of 1. As an exploratory analysis of dynamics, max-normalized trajectories of the 1000 most abundant clonotypes were examined with PCA combined with hierarchical clustering. Separately sequenced CD4+ and CD8+ repertoires were used to assign the CD4 or CD8 phenotype of responding clones. In-frame beta chains were kept once TCRdb had trimmed the public reads at Q25 with fastp and called clones with MiXCR. Here each entry gathers all rows of one CDR3 protein and keeps the most common genes and DNA. These V and J calls derive from TCRdb rather than the authors' analysis. In all, the sample holds a few hundred thousand distinct CDR3 sequences, and less than 25% of those were seen once. The top ten hold about 8.7% of the sample.

Ficoll-Paque density gradient centrifugation was the method used to isolate PBMCs. The source of this sequence is an adult woman who had mild COVID-19 (a few samples of this study predate the infection). The sample titles of this study are shuffled in the database, so cell type and time point are left out; the donor was told from shared clones. Sequenced input: PBMCs or a T cell subset sorted from them (not recorded which). This chain joins TRBV24-1 to TRBJ2-2, with no D gene named confidently. This receptor carries the CDR3 CATAMAGELFF. Read as DNA, the sequence is TGTGCCACCGCGATGGCCGGGGAGCTGTTTTTT.